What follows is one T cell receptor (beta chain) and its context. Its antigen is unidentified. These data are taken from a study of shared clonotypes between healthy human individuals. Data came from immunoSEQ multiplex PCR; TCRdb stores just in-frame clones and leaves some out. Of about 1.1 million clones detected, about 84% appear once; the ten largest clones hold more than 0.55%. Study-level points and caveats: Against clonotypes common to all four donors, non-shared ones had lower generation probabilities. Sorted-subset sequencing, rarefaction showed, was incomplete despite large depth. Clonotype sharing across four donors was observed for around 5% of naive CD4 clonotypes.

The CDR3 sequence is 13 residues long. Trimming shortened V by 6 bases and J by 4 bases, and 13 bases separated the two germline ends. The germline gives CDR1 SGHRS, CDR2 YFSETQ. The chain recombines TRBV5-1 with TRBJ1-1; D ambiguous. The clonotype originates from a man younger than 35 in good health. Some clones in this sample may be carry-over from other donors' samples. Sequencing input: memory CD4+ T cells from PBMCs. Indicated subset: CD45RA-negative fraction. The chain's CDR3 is CASTGEGGTEAFF. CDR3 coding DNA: TGCGCCAGCACTGGGGAAGGAGGCACTGAAGCTTTCTTT.